The 29 T cell receptor beta chains below come from one sample, sequenced in a study of T-cell reconstitution after alpha-beta-depleted transplantation in children. The TCRbeta library incorporated unique molecular identifiers. MiXCR, applied by TCRdb to the PCR reads, yields one record per CDR3 protein. The profile covers about 98,000 distinct CDR3 sequences, with about 25% appearing a single time and about a fifth taken by the ten largest. This specimen consisted of PBMCs, obtained before TCRalphabeta/CD19-depleted stem cell transplant. These receptors all come from a boy aged 2 to 9 with acute lymphoblastic leukemia, due to receive a stem cell transplant.

This clonotype showed up many times. This chain connects TRBV10-3 to TRBJ2-7; D call uncertain. The CDR3 is made up of 11 amino acids. Trimming took 2 bases from V and 7 from J, leaving 6 bases between them. Germline loops: CDR1 ENHRY, CDR2 SYGVKD. CDR3: CAISEGQEQYF. Here the CDR3 DNA reads TGTGCCATCAGTGAGGGTCAGGAGCAGTACTTC.

The chain is built from TRBV29-1 and TRBJ1-1; no clear D gene. V gave up 7 bases and J gave up 1 base, with 7 bases separating them. The CDR3 contains 11 residues. CDR1 SQVTM and CDR2 ANQGSEA come from the germline V gene. DNA for the CDR3: TGCAGCGGATTTGAGAACACTGAAGCTTTCTTT. Amino acids: CSGFENTEAFF.

The rearrangement joins TRBV5-1 to TRBJ2-1; D not certain. V gave up 1 base and J gave up 6 bases, with 5 bases separating them. Germline-derived CDR1 and CDR2 are SGHRS and YFSETQ. This CDR3 has 12 residues. The CDR3 DNA sequence: TGCGCCAGCAGCTTGCGGGTCAATGAGCAGTTCTTC. It is translated as CASSLRVNEQFF.

The chain has TRBV6-5 and TRBJ2-1, with TRBD1 as a possible D gene (5 bases). Germline V gives CDR1 MNHEY, CDR2 SVGAGI. The ends were cut back, 0 bases at V and 4 bases at J, with 10 bases in the middle. CDR3 length equals 15 residues. The CDR3 here is CASSYSGEGYNEQFF. CDR3 DNA: TGTGCCAGCAGTTACTCAGGGGAAGGATACAATGAGCAGTTCTTC.

The chain recombines TRBV20-1 with TRBJ2-1; 7 bases map to TRBD2. Germline V CDR1 and CDR2: DFQATT, SNEGSKA (reference sequence). The trim removed 6 bases at V and 4 bases at J, leaving 9 bases unmatched. The CDR3 contains 14 residues. CDR3 sequence reads: CSASSGPRYNEQFF. The CDR3 DNA reads as TGCAGTGCATCTAGCGGTCCCCGTTACAATGAGCAGTTCTTC.

The chain couples TRBV5-1 to TRBJ2-7; D perhaps matches TRBD1 (6 bases). Trimming pared 4 bases from V and 0 bases from J, leaving 14 bases between. The CDR3 sequence is 15 residues long. CDR1 and CDR2 from the germline V gene are SGHRS and YFSETQ. CDR3 DNA sequence: TGCGCCAGCAGCCCGGGACATGTGAGCTCCTACGAGCAGTACTTC. It yields the protein CASSPGHVSSYEQYF.

The chain uses TRBV4-2 and TRBJ2-1; 9 nucleotides match TRBD1. CDR1 is LGHNA, CDR2 YNFKEQ, per germline. The junction had 11 bases not matched to a gene; V was cut back by 0 bases and J by 2 bases. CDR3 size: 19 residues. The CDR3, as DNA: TGTGCCAGCAGCCAAGATTTCGGCGCGGGACAGGGTACCTACAATGAGCAGTTCTTC. Its protein is CASSQDFGAGQGTYNEQFF.

This clonotype was observed a few times. This sequence joins TRBV6-5 and TRBJ2-2; D uncertain. Germline CDR1 is MNHEY and CDR2 is SVGAGI. The CDR3 covers 11 residues. V lost 5 bases, J lost 8 bases, and 6 bases lay in between. DNA for the CDR3: TGTGCCAGCAGTGACGGGGGGGAGCTGTTTTTT. It translates to CASSDGGELFF.

In regard to this clonotype: The junction does not match germline at one end; this may be a read error. V usage is TRBV5-5 and J usage is TRBJ2-1; no clear D gene. Germline lookup yields CDR1 SGHKS and CDR2 YYEKEE (reference sequence). CDR3 length: 14 amino acids. The CDR3 here is CASSPMDLYNEPFF. CDR3 DNA: TGTGCCAGCAGCCCCATGGACCTATACAATGAGCCGTTCTTC.

The chain couples TRBV12-5 to TRBJ2-7; 10 bases are shared with TRBD1. V shed 9 bases and J 5 bases; nucleotides not matched to a gene: 7. The CDR3 is 13 residues long. Germline CDR1 is LGHNT and CDR2 is FRNRAP. This CDR3 is CASAPGQGNEQYF. The CDR3 coding sequence is TGTGCTAGCGCACCGGGACAGGGGAACGAGCAGTACTTC.

This clonotype qualifies as medium-sized (0.01 to 0.1%). The V call is TRBV3-1, the J call TRBJ2-3; a weak D match, TRBD2 (6 bases). The CDR3 contains 17 residues. Per germline, CDR1 LGHDT and CDR2 YNNKEL (reference sequence). Trimming cost V 1 base and J 2 bases, with 16 bases left between them. This chain's CDR3 is CASSQGPRRGDTDTQYF. DNA for the CDR3: TGTGCCAGCAGCCAAGGACCACGGAGGGGCGACACAGATACGCAGTATTTT.

The chain recombines TRBV7-2 with TRBJ2-3, with 9 bases matching TRBD2. This CDR3 has 14 amino acids. V gave up 6 bases and J gave up 4 bases; unmatched junction bases: 5. Germline CDR1 and CDR2: SGHTA and FQGNSA. Here the CDR3 reads CASRMGGRADTQYF. CDR3 DNA: TGTGCCAGCAGGATGGGCGGGAGGGCAGATACGCAGTATTTT.

In DNA, the CDR3 is TGTGCCAGCAGTTTATGGGGAGACAGGGACAATGAGCAGTTCTTC. Encoded protein: CASSLWGDRDNEQFF. The rearrangement joins TRBV28 to TRBJ2-1, with 7 bases matching TRBD1. J lost 5 bases, V lost 0 bases, and 4 bases had no gene match. Germline CDR1 is MDHEN and CDR2 is SYDVKM. The CDR3 runs to 15 residues. Filled out from reference TRBV28 and TRBJ2-1, the complete variable domain reads DVKVTQSSRYLVKRTGEKVFLECVQDMDHENMFWYRQDPGLGLRLIYFSYDVKMKEKGDIPEGYSVSREKKERFSLILESASTNQTSMYLCASSLWGDRDNEQFFGPGTRLTVL.

The chain combines TRBV5-6 with TRBJ2-5; no definite D call. The V gene's germline CDR1 is SGHDT and CDR2 YYEEEE. Trimming removed 4 bases at V and 5 bases at J, with 9 bases between. The CDR3 is made up of 12 amino acids. The CDR3, as DNA: TGTGCCAGCAGCGTGACTCGGGAGACCCAGTACTTC. This sequence encodes CASSVTRETQYF.

This clonotype appeared many times. The CDR3 bases are TGTGCCAGCAGCTCCCGTCTGACTAGCGGAGGCCCCACCGGGGAGCTGTTTTTT. Translating it yields CASSSRLTSGGPTGELFF. The chain carries TRBV5-5 and TRBJ2-2; 9 nucleotides align to TRBD2. J lost 4 bases, V lost 3 bases, and 13 bases had no gene match. Germline CDR1 is SGHKS and CDR2 is YYEKEE (reference sequence). The CDR3 contains 18 residues.

This clonotype showed up many times. The rearrangement joins TRBV20-1 to TRBJ1-1, with TRBD1 identical over 7 bases. CDR3 length: 15 residues. V trimming: 4 bases; J trimming: 3 bases; junction bases outside the gene matches: 11. Germline V lookup: CDR1 DFQATT, CDR2 SNEGSKA (reference sequence). For the CDR3, the DNA is TGCAGTGCTACTTCAGGGGGGGAGGGGGACACTGAAGCTTTCTTT. Translation: CSATSGGEGDTEAFF.

V and J are TRBV6-1 and TRBJ2-7, with D unclear. This CDR3 region has 16 residues. The germline V gene has CDR1 MNHNS and CDR2 SASEGT. Between the trimmed V and J ends, which lost 5 bases and 2 bases, there was a span of 19 bases. CDR3 amino acids: CASSTGPPGGAYEQYF. In DNA, the CDR3 is TGTGCCAGCAGTACCGGCCCACCGGGCGGAGCCTACGAGCAGTACTTC.

The sample holds many counts of this clonotype. J is TRBJ1-2 and V is TRBV20-1; unclear D gene. With 4 bases removed from V and 8 bases from J, the gap between germline ends came to 17 bases. Germline loops: CDR1 DFQATT, CDR2 SNEGSKA (reference sequence). The CDR3 consists of 13 residues. The CDR3 protein is CSATMDGRTGYTF. The CDR3 DNA is TGCAGTGCTACTATGGACGGGAGAACGGGCTACACCTTC.

Ten or more counts support this clonotype. The chain carries TRBV29-1 and TRBJ2-5, with D unresolved. The CDR3 length is 10 residues. Between the trimmed V and J ends, which lost 4 bases and 1 base, there was a span of 1 base. The germline V gene encodes CDR1 SQVTM and CDR2 ANQGSEA. The CDR3 region has the DNA TGCAGCGTTGGCCAAGAGACCCAGTACTTC. Protein sequence: CSVGQETQYF.

This clonotype was detected only a few times. The rearrangement links TRBV7-8 to TRBJ2-4; D is unclear. CDR3 length equals 13 residues. Germline-derived CDR1 and CDR2 are SGHVS and FQNEAQ. Trimming took 4 bases from V and 5 from J, leaving 9 bases between them. The CDR3 nucleotides read TGTGCCAGCAGCTGTCCGGGCGAAAACATTCAGTACTTC. Translation: CASSCPGENIQYF.

The gene calls are TRBV20-1 and TRBJ2-1; D remains ambiguous. Germline CDR1 DFQATT, CDR2 SNEGSKA (reference sequence). Trimming took 3 bases from V and 6 from J, leaving 9 bases between them. The CDR3 contains 12 residues. The CDR3: CSASIMSNEQFF. The CDR3 bases are TGCAGTGCTAGTATTATGTCCAATGAGCAGTTCTTC.

This clonotype occurred a few times. V is TRBV6-1 and J is TRBJ1-2; D remains ambiguous. The CDR3 consists of 17 residues. V lost 4 bases, J lost 5 bases, and 23 bases lay in between. Germline assignment: CDR1 MNHNS and CDR2 SASEGT. In DNA, the CDR3 is TGTGCCAGCAGTGTGCTGAGCACCGGGATAACAACGTATGGCTACACCTTC. Translated: CASSVLSTGITTYGYTF.

The CDR3: CASSLKNGGSSTDTQYF. DNA of the CDR3: TGTGCCAGCAGCTTAAAAAATGGGGGTTCGAGCACAGATACGCAGTATTTT. The chain carries TRBV7-2 and TRBJ2-3; D may correspond to TRBD1 or TRBD2 (5 bases each). The V and J ends lost 2 bases and 0 bases respectively, with 15 bases between them. Germline V gene lookup returns CDR1 SGHTA and CDR2 FQGNSA. The CDR3 has 17 residues. Supplemented by reference TRBV7-2 and TRBJ2-3, the full variable domain reads GAGVSQSPSNKVTEKGKDVELRCDPISGHTALYWYRQSLGQGLEFLIYFQGNSAPDKSGLPSDRFSAERTGGSVSTLTIQRTQQEDSAVYLCASSLKNGGSSTDTQYFGPGTRLTVL.

Ten or more counts support this clonotype. The V and J genes are TRBV7-9 and TRBJ2-5, with D possibly TRBD1 on 6 matching bases. V was cut by 5 bases and J by 1 base, with 11 bases left in between. The length of the CDR3 is 14 residues. The germline gives CDR1 SEHNR, CDR2 FQNEAQ (reference sequence). The CDR3 nucleotides read TGTGCCAGCAGCCCTACAGGGTTCCAAGAGACCCAGTACTTC. As protein: CASSPTGFQETQYF. Together with reference TRBV7-9 and TRBJ2-5, the CDR3 gives the full variable domain: DTGVSQNPRHKITKRGQNVTFRCDPISEHNRLYWYRQTLGQGPEFLTYFQNEAQLEKSRLLSDRFSAERPKGSFSTLEIQRTEQGDSAMYLCASSPTGFQETQYFGPGTRLLVL.

V usage is TRBV9 and J usage is TRBJ2-5, with 7 bases fitting TRBD2. The CDR3 totals 16 residues. The V and J ends lost 0 bases and 1 base, in that order; junction bases with no gene match: 6. Germline V gives CDR1 SGDLS, CDR2 YYNGEE. The CDR3 nucleotides read TGTGCCAGCAGCGTAGCTCCCGCTAGCGGCCAAGAGACCCAGTACTTC. Protein product: CASSVAPASGQETQYF.

The rearrangement joins TRBV18 to TRBJ2-1; 7 bases align to TRBD2. CDR3 length equals 12 residues. Germline-derived CDR1 and CDR2 are KGHSH and LQKENI. V dropped 4 bases and J dropped 6; count of bases not matched to a gene: 0. The DNA for the CDR3 is TGTGCCAGCTCACGGACTAGCAATGAGCAGTTCTTC. This codes for CASSRTSNEQFF.

V usage is TRBV5-1 and J usage is TRBJ1-1, with D tentatively TRBD1 (6 bases). This CDR3 is built from 15 residues. Germline CDR1 and CDR2: SGHRS and YFSETQ. Trimming took off 4 bases at V and 6 bases at J, with 19 bases between the two ends. CDR3 loop: CASSGTRGGLAEAFF. DNA of the CDR3: TGCGCCAGCAGCGGAACGCGAGGGGGTTTGGCTGAAGCTTTCTTT.

The CDR3 DNA is TGCGCCAGCAGCTTGGATTTCGGGCGGAATGAGCAGTTCTTC. This sequence encodes CASSLDFGRNEQFF. The chain joins TRBV5-1 to TRBJ2-1; no definite D call. The germline V gene encodes CDR1 SGHRS and CDR2 YFSETQ. V was clipped by 0 bases and J by 7 bases, with 11 bases between them. This CDR3 is 14 amino acids long.

The chain links TRBV20-1 to TRBJ2-5, with D tentatively TRBD2 (5 bases). The V end was cut by 1 base, the J end by 1 base, with 13 bases between. The CDR3 consists of 15 residues. Germline-derived CDR1 and CDR2 are DFQATT and SNEGSKA (reference sequence). In DNA, the CDR3 is TGCAGTGCTAGAGGCAGCGGAGGCGCCCAAGAGACCCAGTACTTC. Its translation: CSARGSGGAQETQYF.